This T cell receptor (beta chain) was observed in a study of cytomegalovirus exposure and HLA in healthy donors. Whereas donors were nominally healthy upon sampling, unrecorded immune exposures were probable. Worth noting for this clone: Its antigen is undetermined.

The CDR3 runs to 15 residues. CDR1 SEHNR and CDR2 FQNEAQ come from the germline V gene (reference sequence). V shed 1 base and J shed 9 bases, with 16 bases lying between them. The PCR was carried out with 60 Vbeta primers and 13 Jbeta primers. Libraries were prepared by immunoSEQ multiplex PCR; TCRdb keeps only in-frame clonotypes and omits some of them. The repertoire holds around 130,000 clones, with 70% as singletons. Study-level results: Most of the TCR beta V segments (in an earlier analysis) were productive either about 87% or about 30% of the time.

The V call is TRBV7-9, the J call TRBJ2-1; D perhaps matches TRBD2 (7 bases). The sequence came from a woman in her thirties in good health and CMV-seronegative. The sample comprised PBMCs. This chain's CDR3 is CASSLVGRGRSEQFF. The CDR3 nucleotides read TGTGCCAGCAGCTTAGTAGGGCGGGGGCGGAGTGAGCAGTTCTTC.